These 16 T cell receptor beta chains originate from one sample sequenced in a study of blood T cell repertoires in COVID-19. Assay: immunoSEQ multiplex PCR; the TCRdb copy retains only in-frame clones and omits some. The table shows around 42,000 clones, with about 86% occurring only once. The sequenced sample was peripheral blood. Source of these receptors: an older man with acute or convalescent COVID-19.

V and J are TRBV7-8 and TRBJ1-5; D gene unclear. Trimming shortened V by 5 bases and J by 0 bases, and 14 bases separated the two germline ends. The CDR3 totals 16 residues. The germline CDR1 and CDR2 sequences are SGHVS and FQNEAQ. The CDR3 protein is CASSPGRGNSNQPQHF. The CDR3 DNA follows: TGTGCCAGCAGCCCCGGCCGGGGTAATAGCAATCAGCCCCAGCATTTT.

J is TRBJ1-5 and V is TRBV28; 8 bases match TRBD1. The CDR3 contains 13 residues. V was pared by 8 bases and J by 7 bases, with 7 bases of the junction left unmatched. Germline values: CDR1 MDHEN, CDR2 SYDVKM. CDR3 sequence reads: CASQTGAQQPQHF. The CDR3 DNA is TGTGCCAGCCAGACAGGGGCCCAACAGCCCCAGCATTTT.

This clone was found a few times. V usage is TRBV2 and J usage is TRBJ1-2; 7 bases match TRBD1. The CDR3 contains 14 residues. From germline, CDR1 is SNHLY and CDR2 FYNNEI. V gave up 4 bases and J gave up 5 bases; unmatched junction bases: 7. The CDR3 here is CASSGKGAIYGYTF. The CDR3 region has the DNA TGTGCCAGCAGTGGGAAGGGGGCGATTTATGGCTACACCTTC.

This chain uses TRBV7-9 with TRBJ2-2, with D possibly matching TRBD2 (5 bases). Trimming shortened V by 4 bases and J by 0 bases, and 9 bases separated the two germline ends. Germline V lookup: CDR1 SEHNR, CDR2 FQNEAQ (reference sequence). This CDR3 spans 15 amino acids. The CDR3 here is CASSSKTTNTGELFF. For the CDR3, the DNA is TGTGCCAGCAGCTCGAAGACTACGAACACCGGGGAGCTGTTTTTT.

The chain has TRBV15 and TRBJ2-5; tentatively, D is TRBD1 (6 bases). The germline V gene has CDR1 LNHNV and CDR2 YYDKDF (reference sequence). The CDR3 runs 15 residues. Trimming removed 0 bases at V and 5 bases at J, with 13 bases between. The CDR3: CATSREDSRDETQYF. CDR3 in DNA: TGTGCCACCAGCAGAGAGGACAGCAGGGACGAGACCCAGTACTTC. Full variable domain (missing parts from reference TRBV15 and TRBJ2-5): DAMVIQNPRYQVTQFGKPVTLSCSQTLNHNVMYWYQQKSSQAPKLLFHYYDKDFNNEADTPDNFQSRRPNTSFCFLDIRSPGLGDTAMYLCATSREDSRDETQYFGPGTRLLVL.

This chain links TRBV28 with TRBJ2-2; 9 nucleotides line up with TRBD2. From germline, CDR1 is MDHEN and CDR2 SYDVKM. With 3 bases clipped from V and 6 bases from J, the junction kept 8 bases outside the gene matches. The CDR3 has 16 amino acids. CDR3 protein: CASSFGSSGTSGELFF. As DNA, the CDR3 is TGTGCCAGCAGTTTTGGGTCTAGCGGGACCTCCGGGGAGCTGTTTTTT.

The gene calls are TRBV24-1 and TRBJ2-2; D perhaps matches TRBD1 (8 bases). Germline V lookup: CDR1 KGHDR, CDR2 SFDVKD. V was trimmed by 3 bases and J by 5 bases, leaving 15 bases between them. This CDR3 spans 16 amino acids. The DNA for the CDR3 is TGTGCCACCAGTGATGGACAGGGCGGGGGAACCGGGGAGCTGTTTTTT. Its translation: CATSDGQGGGTGELFF.

This clone appeared many times. This chain links TRBV13 with TRBJ1-2, with D perhaps TRBD1 (5 bases). This CDR3 is built from 13 residues. The V gene lost 2 bases and the J gene lost 4 bases, with 8 bases spanning the gap. Germline loops: CDR1 PRHDT, CDR2 FYEKMQ (reference sequence). In nucleotides, the CDR3 is TGTGCCAGCAGCTTACCGGGGGGCTATGGCTACACCTTC. Amino acids: CASSLPGGYGYTF.

The chain links TRBV18 to TRBJ1-6, with D possibly matching TRBD1 (6 bases). CDR3 length: 14 amino acids. Looked up from germline, CDR1 is KGHSH and CDR2 is LQKENI. Trimming took off 5 bases at V and 5 bases at J, with 10 bases between the two ends. As DNA, the CDR3 is TGTGCCAGCTCATTCCGGGACAATAATTCACCCCTCCACTTT. It encodes CASSFRDNNSPLHF. Full variable domain (outside the CDR3, taken from reference TRBV18 and TRBJ1-6): NAGVMQNPRHLVRRRGQEARLRCSPMKGHSHVYWYRQLPEEGLKFMVYLQKENIIDESGMPKERFSAEFPKEGPSILRIQQVVRGDSAAYFCASSFRDNNSPLHFGNGTRLTVT.

The gene calls are TRBV12-3 or TRBV12-4 and TRBJ2-7, with D tentatively TRBD1 (5 bases). The germline V and J ends were trimmed by 6 bases and 7 bases, with 16 bases remaining between them. This CDR3 comprises 13 residues. The CDR3 nucleotides read TGTGCCAGCAGCCAGGGCCAAATAGGTGAGCAGTACTTC. It specifies CASSQGQIGEQYF.

This clone was seen once. This chain connects TRBV5-4 to TRBJ2-2; D remains unclear. The CDR3 covers 13 residues. CDR1 is SGHNT and CDR2 is YYREEE in the germline V gene (reference sequence). Trimming shortened V by 5 bases and J by 6 bases, and 11 bases separated the two germline ends. In DNA form, the CDR3 reads TGTGCCAGCAGTCCTACTGGTCCCGGGGAGCTGTTTTTT. As protein: CASSPTGPGELFF. The entire variable domain, with the rest obtained from reference TRBV5-4 and TRBJ2-2, is as follows: ETGVTQSPTHLIKTRGQQVTLRCSSQSGHNTVSWYQQALGQGPQFIFQYYREEENGRGNFPPRFSGLQFPNYSSELNVNALELDDSALYLCASSPTGPGELFFGEGSRLTVL.

The V gene is TRBV5-4, the J gene TRBJ2-1, with TRBD2 matching 13 bases. The J segment lost 4 bases and the V segment lost 2 bases, leaving 6 bases of the junction unmatched. The length of the CDR3 is 17 residues. CDR1 SGHNT and CDR2 YYREEE come from the germline V gene (reference sequence). The DNA for the CDR3 is TGTGCCAGCAGCTTAGGACTAGCGGGAGTTGGGTACAATGAGCAGTTCTTC. Translating it yields CASSLGLAGVGYNEQFF.

CDR3 DNA: TGCGCCAGCTCACGATTCCTAATCGCGAACACCGGGGAGCTGTTTTTT. It specifies CASSRFLIANTGELFF. The V call is TRBV5-1, the J call TRBJ2-2; D uncertain. The V and J ends lost 7 bases and 0 bases respectively, with 16 bases between them. Germline loops: CDR1 SGHRS, CDR2 YFSETQ. The CDR3 is made up of 16 amino acids.

The sample holds a few counts of this clone. This sequence joins TRBV19 and TRBJ2-1, with a weak D call TRBD1 (6 bases). V shed 6 bases and J shed 6 bases, with 21 bases lying between them. Germline V gives CDR1 LNHDA, CDR2 SQIVND (reference sequence). The CDR3 has 16 amino acids. CDR3 sequence (DNA): TGTGCCAGTAGATTCTCCGGGACAACCCTTTCCAATGAGCAGTTCTTC. This sequence encodes CASRFSGTTLSNEQFF.

The CDR3 is CASSAGTANTEAFF. The CDR3 nucleotides read TGTGCCAGCAGCGCGGGGACAGCCAACACTGAAGCTTTCTTT. The chain links TRBV9 to TRBJ1-1; 7 bases fit TRBD1. Germline CDR1 SGDLS, CDR2 YYNGEE. J lost 2 bases, V lost 3 bases, and 4 bases had no gene match. The CDR3 contains 14 residues.

This clone occurred once. The chain carries TRBV30 and TRBJ1-3, with 8 bases fitting TRBD1. The CDR3 is made up of 19 amino acids. Per germline, CDR1 GTSNPN and CDR2 SVGIG (reference sequence). Losses at the gene ends were 0 bases for V and 3 bases for J; bases not matched to a gene: 16. DNA for the CDR3: TGTGCCTGGAGTGTAGGTAGTATAGTCGGGGACAGGAGTGGAAACACCATATATTTT. Protein product: CAWSVGSIVGDRSGNTIYF.